These T cell receptor beta chains were read from a single sample in a study of post-analysis software for immune sequencing data. MiXCR, run by TCRdb on the PCR reads, gives a single entry per CDR3 protein. The sample has hundreds of thousands of distinct CDR3 sequences; more than 50% are singletons. Sequenced material: blood. These receptors came from a girl aged 2 to 9 with multiple sclerosis. The CDR3 runs from the conserved cysteine through the conserved F or W. The D gene is left open where the match is weak. The listing skips clone size in some rows; elsewhere it reads once, few, many or a size class.

V,J,D,size,CDR3,DNA
TRBV6-6,TRBJ1-5,-,-,CASRSTAYSNQPQHF,TGTGCCAGCAGATCGACAGCGTATAGCAATCAGCCCCAGCATTTT
TRBV12-3/TRBV12-4,TRBJ2-1,-,once,CASSASHEQFF,TGTGCCAGCAGTGCGTCTCATGAGCAGTTCTTC
TRBV7-2,TRBJ2-4,TRBD1,-,CASSRTGGAGAKNIQYF,TGTGCCAGCAGCCGGACAGGGGGCGCTGGGGCCAAAAACATTCAGTACTTC
TRBV7-6,TRBJ2-7,TRBD2,-,CTSSPGRAGGRPYEQYF,TGTACCAGCAGCCCGGGACGAGCGGGGGGTCGGCCCTACGAGCAGTACTTC
TRBV20-1,TRBJ2-1,TRBD2,-,CSASQEASGGDAYNEQFF,TGCAGTGCCTCCCAAGAGGCTAGCGGGGGGGATGCCTACAATGAGCAGTTCTTC
TRBV29-1,TRBJ2-1,TRBD1,-,CSVEDGGVGGPYNEQFF,TGCAGCGTTGAAGATGGGGGTGTAGGGGGCCCCTACAATGAGCAGTTCTTC
TRBV11-2,TRBJ1-6,-,-,CASSSGDFSSSYNSPLHF,TGTGCCAGCAGCTCCGGGGACTTCTCCAGCTCCTATAATTCACCCCTCCACTTT
TRBV4-1,TRBJ2-1,TRBD2,-,CASSPYWREVLDEQFF,TGCGCCAGCAGCCCCTATTGGCGGGAGGTCCTAGATGAGCAGTTCTTC
TRBV12-3/TRBV12-4,TRBJ2-5,TRBD1,few,CASRPTGGSQETQYF,TGTGCCAGCCGCCCGACAGGGGGTAGCCAAGAGACCCAGTACTTC
TRBV6-5,TRBJ1-2,-,-,CASSDGRGGDGYTF,TGTGCCAGCAGTGACGGCAGGGGCGGGGATGGCTACACCTTC
TRBV7-2,TRBJ2-5,-,few,CASSFSYGETQYF,TGTGCCAGCAGCTTCAGTTATGGGGAGACCCAGTACTTC
TRBV6-5,TRBJ2-5,-,-,CASSYPNRETQYF,TGTGCCAGCAGTTACCCGAATCGGGAGACCCAGTACTTC
TRBV15,TRBJ2-7,-,-,CATSRDAGGIHEQYF,TGTGCCACCAGCAGAGATGCGGGCGGGATCCACGAGCAGTACTTC
TRBV7-6,TRBJ2-1,-,many,CASSSTSSYNEQFF,TGTGCCAGCAGTTCGACTAGCTCCTACAATGAGCAGTTCTTC
TRBV20-1,TRBJ2-5,-,few,CSASKQVQETQYF,TGCAGTGCTAGTAAACAGGTCCAAGAGACCCAGTACTTC
TRBV4-1,TRBJ1-5,TRBD1,-,CASSPETGSGNQPQHF,TGCGCCAGCAGCCCAGAGACAGGGTCGGGCAATCAGCCCCAGCATTTT
TRBV6-5,TRBJ2-7,TRBD1,-,CASSSSGQLYEQYF,TGTGCCAGCAGTTCCTCGGGACAGCTCTACGAGCAGTACTTC
TRBV7-6,TRBJ2-3,-,-,CASSLEPDTDTQYF,TGTGCCAGCAGCTTAGAACCAGACACAGATACGCAGTATTTT
TRBV3-1,TRBJ2-5,-,-,CASSQSSQETQYF,TGTGCCAGCAGCCAAAGCAGCCAAGAGACCCAGTACTTC
TRBV24-1,TRBJ2-3,-,-,CATSGSGWDTQYF,TGTGCCACCAGTGGTTCAGGATGGGATACGCAGTATTTT
TRBV12-3/TRBV12-4,TRBJ2-7,TRBD2,-,CATNRGGEQYF,TGTGCCACCAATCGGGGGGGCGAGCAGTACTTC
TRBV5-1,TRBJ2-6,-,-,CASSIYSGANVLTF,TGCGCCAGCAGTATCTACTCTGGGGCCAACGTCCTGACTTTC
TRBV5-1,TRBJ2-3,TRBD2,-,CASSPKLAGVLLDTQYF,TGCGCCAGCAGCCCGAAACTAGCGGGAGTTCTTTTGGATACGCAGTATTTT
TRBV28,TRBJ2-5,-,-,CASTPLEGSYNEQYF,TGTGCCAGCACCCCATTGGAGGGTTCCTACAATGAGCAGTACTTC
TRBV20-1,TRBJ2-3,-,-,CSASPARRSTDTQYF,TGCAGTGCTAGCCCAGCGCGTCGCAGCACAGATACGCAGTATTTT
TRBV12-3/TRBV12-4,TRBJ1-2,-,-,CASRPFSGYYGYTF,TGTGCCAGCAGGCCCTTTTCAGGGTACTATGGCTACACCTTC
TRBV9,TRBJ1-6,-,-,CASSPRAGADSPLHF,TGTGCCAGCAGCCCCCGGGCGGGGGCGGATTCACCCCTCCACTTT
TRBV20-1,TRBJ2-1,TRBD2,few,CSARGASGHNEQFF,TGCAGTGCTAGAGGGGCTAGCGGCCACAATGAGCAGTTCTTC
TRBV11-2,TRBJ2-1,TRBD2,-,CASSRKLTSGSYNEQFF,TGTGCCAGCAGCCGTAAGCTTACTAGCGGGAGCTACAATGAGCAGTTCTTC
TRBV5-6,TRBJ1-1,-,-,CASSLLDTEAFF,TGTGCCAGCAGCTTATTGGATACTGAAGCTTTCTTT
TRBV7-9,TRBJ2-5,TRBD1,few,CASSLEGTGKETQYF,TGTGCCAGCAGCTTAGAAGGGACAGGGAAAGAGACCCAGTACTTC
TRBV6-1,TRBJ2-1,TRBD1,-,CASWTGGAPNEQFF,TGTGCCAGCTGGACAGGGGGCGCCCCCAATGAGCAGTTCTTC
TRBV20-1,TRBJ2-3,-,-,CSASPLAFRADTQYF,TGCAGTGCTTCCCCTCTAGCGTTCAGGGCGGATACGCAGTATTTT
TRBV20-1,TRBJ2-1,TRBD2,-,CSASGRASGRANNEQFF,TGCAGTGCTAGTGGGCGAGCGAGCGGGAGGGCGAACAATGAGCAGTTCTTC
TRBV5-6,TRBJ1-5,TRBD1,few,CASNAGQGSNQPQHF,TGTGCCAGCAACGCGGGACAGGGCAGCAATCAGCCCCAGCATTTT
TRBV11-2,TRBJ2-7,TRBD1,-,CASSFGDRGYSYEQYF,TGTGCCAGCAGCTTTGGGGACAGGGGCTACTCCTACGAGCAGTACTTC
TRBV29-1,TRBJ2-3,TRBD2,-,CSAASGGSTSTDTQYF,TGCAGCGCCGCTAGCGGGGGTTCAACTAGCACAGATACGCAGTATTTT
TRBV5-1,TRBJ1-1,-,-,CASSFAGDGEAFF,TGCGCCAGCAGCTTTGCCGGGGACGGAGAAGCTTTCTTT